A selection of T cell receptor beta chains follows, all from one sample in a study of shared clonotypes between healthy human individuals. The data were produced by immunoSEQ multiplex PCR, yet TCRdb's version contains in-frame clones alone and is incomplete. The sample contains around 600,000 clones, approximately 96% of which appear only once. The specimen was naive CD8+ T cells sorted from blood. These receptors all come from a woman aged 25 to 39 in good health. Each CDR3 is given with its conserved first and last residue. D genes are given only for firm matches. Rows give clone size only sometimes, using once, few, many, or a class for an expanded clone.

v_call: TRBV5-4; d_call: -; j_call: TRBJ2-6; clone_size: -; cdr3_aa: CASRDYGANVLTF; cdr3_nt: TGTGCCAGTAGGGATTATGGGGCCAACGTCCTGACTTTC
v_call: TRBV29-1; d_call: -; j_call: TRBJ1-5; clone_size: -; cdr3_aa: CSVESRSGQPQHF; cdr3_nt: TGCAGCGTTGAATCCAGGTCCGGGCAGCCCCAGCATTTT
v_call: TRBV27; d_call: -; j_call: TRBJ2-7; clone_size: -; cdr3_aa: CASRTFPDSYEQYF; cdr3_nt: TGTGCCAGCAGGACATTTCCCGATTCCTACGAGCAGTACTTC
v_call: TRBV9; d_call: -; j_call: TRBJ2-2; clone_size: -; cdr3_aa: CASSVGNGELFF; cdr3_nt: TGTGCCAGCAGCGTTGGGAACGGGGAGCTGTTTTTT
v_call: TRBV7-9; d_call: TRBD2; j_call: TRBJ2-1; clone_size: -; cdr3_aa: CASSLLPGLAESLEQFF; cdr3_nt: TGTGCCAGCAGCTTACTACCGGGACTAGCGGAGTCTTTAGAGCAGTTCTTC
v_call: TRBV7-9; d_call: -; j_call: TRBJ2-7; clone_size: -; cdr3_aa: CASSLLGPPSSYSYEQYF; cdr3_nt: TGTGCCAGCAGCTTACTTGGGCCCCCCTCAAGCTACAGCTACGAGCAGTACTTC
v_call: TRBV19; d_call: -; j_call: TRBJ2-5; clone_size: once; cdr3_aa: CASSTGETQYF; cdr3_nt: TGTGCCAGTAGTACCGGAGAGACCCAGTACTTC
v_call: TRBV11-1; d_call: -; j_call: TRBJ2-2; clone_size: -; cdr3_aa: CASSPSTGELFF; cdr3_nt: TGTGCCAGCAGCCCGAGTACCGGGGAGCTGTTTTTT
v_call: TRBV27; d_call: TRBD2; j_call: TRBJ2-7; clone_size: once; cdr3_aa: CASSFSSGRAEEQYF; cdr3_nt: TGTGCCAGCAGTTTTAGTAGCGGGAGGGCGGAAGAGCAGTACTTC
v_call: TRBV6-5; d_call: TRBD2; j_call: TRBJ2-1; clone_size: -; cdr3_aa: CASWFGGSYNEQFF; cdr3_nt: TGTGCCAGCTGGTTCGGCGGGAGCTACAATGAGCAGTTCTTC
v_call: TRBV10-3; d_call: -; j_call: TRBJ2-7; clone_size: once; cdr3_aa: CATTGRDGAYEQYF; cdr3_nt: TGTGCCACCACGGGTAGGGACGGAGCCTACGAGCAGTACTTC
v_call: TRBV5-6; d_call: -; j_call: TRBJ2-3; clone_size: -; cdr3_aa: CASSLGFGSPDTQYF; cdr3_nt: TGTGCCAGCAGCTTAGGTTTCGGGAGCCCAGATACGCAGTATTTT
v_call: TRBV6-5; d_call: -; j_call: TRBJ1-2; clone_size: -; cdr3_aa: CASSPDGNWGYTF; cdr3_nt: TGTGCCAGCAGCCCCGACGGGAATTGGGGCTACACCTTC
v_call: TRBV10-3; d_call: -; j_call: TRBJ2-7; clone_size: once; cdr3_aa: CAISESLGGYEQYF; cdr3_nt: TGTGCCATCAGTGAGTCTCTAGGAGGGTACGAGCAGTACTTC
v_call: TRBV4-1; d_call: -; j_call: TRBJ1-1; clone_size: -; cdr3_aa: CASSQGARGMDTEAFF; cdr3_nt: TGCGCCAGCAGCCAAGGGGCTCGGGGGATGGACACTGAAGCTTTCTTT
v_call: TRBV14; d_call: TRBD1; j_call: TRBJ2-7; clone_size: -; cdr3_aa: CASSQVYGTGSYEQYF; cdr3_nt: TGTGCCAGCAGCCAAGTTTACGGGACAGGGTCCTACGAGCAGTACTTC
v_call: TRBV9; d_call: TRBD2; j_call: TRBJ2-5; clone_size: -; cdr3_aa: CASSVGAGPLQETQYF; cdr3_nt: TGTGCCAGCAGCGTAGGAGCGGGACCACTGCAAGAGACCCAGTACTTC
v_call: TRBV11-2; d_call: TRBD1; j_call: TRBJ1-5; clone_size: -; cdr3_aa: CASSLATGGNQPQHF; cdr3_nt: TGTGCCAGCAGCTTAGCAACAGGGGGCAATCAGCCCCAGCATTTT
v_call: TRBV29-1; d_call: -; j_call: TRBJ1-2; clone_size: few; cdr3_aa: CSVGAGADYTF; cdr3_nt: TGCAGCGTTGGGGCAGGGGCCGACTACACCTTC
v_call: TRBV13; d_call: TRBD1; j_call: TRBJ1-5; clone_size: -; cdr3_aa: CASSLGQGLRGDQPQHF; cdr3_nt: TGTGCCAGCAGCCTCGGACAGGGTCTTCGCGGTGATCAGCCCCAGCATTTT
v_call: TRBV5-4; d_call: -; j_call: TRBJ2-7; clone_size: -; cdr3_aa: CASSLVAGTEQYF; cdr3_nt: TGTGCCAGCAGCTTGGTGGCAGGGACCGAGCAGTACTTC
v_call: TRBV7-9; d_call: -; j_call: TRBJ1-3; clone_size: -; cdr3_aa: CASSPEIPNTIYF; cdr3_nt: TGTGCCAGCAGCCCGGAGATCCCAAACACCATATATTTT
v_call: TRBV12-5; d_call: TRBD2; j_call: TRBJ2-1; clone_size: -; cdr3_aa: CASGLWRGGHNEQFF; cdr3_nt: TGTGCTAGTGGTTTGTGGCGGGGGGGCCACAATGAGCAGTTCTTC
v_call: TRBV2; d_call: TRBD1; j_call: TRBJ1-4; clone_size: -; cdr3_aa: CAVTDRDLLKLFF; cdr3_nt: TGTGCCGTCACCGACAGGGATCTTCTAAAACTGTTTTTT
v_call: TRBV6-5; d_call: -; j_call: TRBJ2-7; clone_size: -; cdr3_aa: CASRSDRDTYEQYF; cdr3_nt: TGTGCCAGCAGGTCCGACCGGGACACCTACGAGCAGTACTTC
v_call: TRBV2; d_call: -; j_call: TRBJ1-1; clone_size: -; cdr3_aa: CASSERTNTEAFF; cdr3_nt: TGTGCCAGCAGTGAGAGGACAAACACTGAAGCTTTCTTT
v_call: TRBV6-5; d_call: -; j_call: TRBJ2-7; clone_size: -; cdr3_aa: CASSYRSGPPYEQYF; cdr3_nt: TGTGCCAGCAGTTACAGGAGCGGTCCTCCCTACGAGCAGTACTTC
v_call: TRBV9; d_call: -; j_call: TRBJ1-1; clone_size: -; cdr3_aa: CASSPRAGGTTEAFF; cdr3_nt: TGTGCCAGCAGCCCCCGGGCTGGTGGGACGACTGAAGCTTTCTTT